The clone carrying this TCR beta chain has just a few counts. Its antigen is unidentified. Produced via immunoSEQ multiplex PCR; TCRdb's table is partial and in-frame only. The profile shows 20,000 or so clones, 90% of them singletons. These data are taken from a study of graft-versus-host responses after intestinal transplantation. The study's findings and limits: GvH clonotypes were identified within recipient marrow, with a subset emerging first in ileum or blood. The highest levels of circulating GvH clones went along with early declines in HvG clones after transplant. Individuals who had graft-donor T cell macrochimerism had allografts that showed high graft-versus-host to host-versus-graft clonal ratios.

The CDR3 runs 14 residues. Germline CDR1 and CDR2: MNHNS and SASEGT. The V end was cut by 10 bases, the J end by 1 base, with 16 bases between. Sequenced here: PBMCs, sampled 350 to 400 days after transplant. The chain uses TRBV6-1 and TRBJ1-2, with D possibly matching TRBD1 (6 bases). The receptor was isolated from a human patient who received an intestinal transplant, so some T cells may come from the graft donor. The CDR3 is CATYRAPFNYGYTF. In DNA, the CDR3 is TGTGCCACCTACAGGGCCCCGTTTAACTATGGCTACACCTTC.